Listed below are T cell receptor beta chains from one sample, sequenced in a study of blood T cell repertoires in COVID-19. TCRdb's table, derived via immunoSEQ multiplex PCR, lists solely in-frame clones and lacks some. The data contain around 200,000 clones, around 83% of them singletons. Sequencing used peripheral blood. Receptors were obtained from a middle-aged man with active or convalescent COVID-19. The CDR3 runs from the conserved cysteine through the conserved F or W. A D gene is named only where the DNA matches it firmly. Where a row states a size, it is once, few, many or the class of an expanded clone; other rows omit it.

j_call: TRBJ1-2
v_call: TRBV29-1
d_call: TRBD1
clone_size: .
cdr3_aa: CSEGTGGGYTF
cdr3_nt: TGCAGCGAAGGGACAGGGGGCGGCTACACCTTC

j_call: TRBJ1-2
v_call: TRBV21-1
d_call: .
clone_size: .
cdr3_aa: CASSNKDLRDRKFYGYTF
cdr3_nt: TGTGCCAGCAGTAATAAGGACCTCCGGGACAGGAAATTCTATGGCTACACCTTC

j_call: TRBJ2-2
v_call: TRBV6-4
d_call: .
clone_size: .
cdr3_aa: CASRRLVNTGELFF
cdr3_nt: TGTGCCAGCAGAAGACTAGTGAACACCGGGGAGCTGTTTTTT

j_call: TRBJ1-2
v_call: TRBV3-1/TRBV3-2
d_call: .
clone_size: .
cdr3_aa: CASSQDDPGREGYTF
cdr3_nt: TGTGCCAGCAGCCAAGATGATCCGGGGAGGGAAGGCTACACCTTC

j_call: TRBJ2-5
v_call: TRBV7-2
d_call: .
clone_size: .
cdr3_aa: CASSSGGPYQETQYF
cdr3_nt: TGTGCCAGCAGCTCTGGGGGCCCGTACCAAGAGACCCAGTACTTC

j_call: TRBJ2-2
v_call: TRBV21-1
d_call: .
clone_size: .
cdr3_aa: CASRPEQGAIGELFF
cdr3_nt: TGTGCCAGCAGGCCGGAGCAGGGGGCGATCGGGGAGCTGTTTTTT

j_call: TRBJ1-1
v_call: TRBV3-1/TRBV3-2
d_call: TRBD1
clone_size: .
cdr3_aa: CASSPYGTGDGAFF
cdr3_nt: TGTGCCAGCAGCCCTTACGGGACAGGGGATGGAGCTTTCTTT

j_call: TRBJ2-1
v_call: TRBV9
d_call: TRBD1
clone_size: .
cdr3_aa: CASSVGGRDRVNNEQFF
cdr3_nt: TGTGCCAGCAGCGTTGGGGGACGGGACAGGGTCAACAATGAGCAGTTCTTC

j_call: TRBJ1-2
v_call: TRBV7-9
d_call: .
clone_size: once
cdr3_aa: CASTNFGGGPGYGYTF
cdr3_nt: TGTGCCAGCACCAATTTTGGGGGGGGTCCAGGCTATGGCTACACCTTC

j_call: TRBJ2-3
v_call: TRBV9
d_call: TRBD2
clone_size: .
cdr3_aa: CARRGEGGGRITDTQYF
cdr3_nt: TGTGCCCGCCGCGGGGAGGGCGGGGGGAGGATCACAGATACGCAGTATTTT

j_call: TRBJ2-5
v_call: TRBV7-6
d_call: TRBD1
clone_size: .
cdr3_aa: CASSIQTGGVQETQYF
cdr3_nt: TGTGCCAGCAGCATTCAGACAGGGGGGGTACAAGAGACCCAGTACTTC

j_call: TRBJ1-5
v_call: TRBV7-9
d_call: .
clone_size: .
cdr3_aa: CASSLAAGGDQPQHF
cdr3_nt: TGTGCCAGCAGCTTAGCGGCAGGCGGGGATCAGCCCCAGCATTTT

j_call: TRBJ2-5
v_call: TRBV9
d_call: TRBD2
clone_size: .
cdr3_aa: CASSPGLAAQETQYF
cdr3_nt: TGTGCCAGCAGCCCGGGACTAGCGGCACAAGAGACCCAGTACTTC

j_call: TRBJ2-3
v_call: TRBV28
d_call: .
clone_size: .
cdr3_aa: CASSLRLGTDTQYF
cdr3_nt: TGTGCCAGCAGTTTACGACTAGGCACAGATACGCAGTATTTT

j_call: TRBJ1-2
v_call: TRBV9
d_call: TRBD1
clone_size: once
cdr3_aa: CASSVALAGGGYGYTF
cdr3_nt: TGTGCCAGCAGCGTAGCTTTGGCAGGGGGAGGCTATGGCTACACCTTC

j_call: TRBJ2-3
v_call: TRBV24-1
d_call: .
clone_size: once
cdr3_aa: CATSDTSWGTDTQYF
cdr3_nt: TGTGCCACCAGTGACACTAGCTGGGGCACAGATACGCAGTATTTT

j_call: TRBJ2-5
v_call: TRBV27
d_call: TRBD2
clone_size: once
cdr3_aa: CASSFGQRGALKTQYF
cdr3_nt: TGTGCCAGCAGTTTCGGCCAGCGGGGGGCCCTAAAGACCCAGTACTTC

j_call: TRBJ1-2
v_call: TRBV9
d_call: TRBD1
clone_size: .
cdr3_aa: CASSVEDRVSYTF
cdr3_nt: TGTGCCAGCAGCGTAGAAGACAGGGTCTCCTACACCTTC

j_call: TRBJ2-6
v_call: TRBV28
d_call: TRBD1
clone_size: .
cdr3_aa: CASGTGSSGANVLTF
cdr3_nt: TGTGCCAGCGGGACAGGGAGCTCTGGGGCCAACGTCCTGACTTTC

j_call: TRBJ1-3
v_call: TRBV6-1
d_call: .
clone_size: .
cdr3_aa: CASSEGRGLGNTIYF
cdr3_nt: TGTGCCAGCAGTGAAGGGAGGGGACTTGGAAACACCATATATTTT

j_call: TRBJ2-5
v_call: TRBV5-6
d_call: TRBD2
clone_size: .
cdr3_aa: CAGGIAGQETQYF
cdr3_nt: TGTGCCGGGGGCATAGCGGGACAAGAGACCCAGTACTTC

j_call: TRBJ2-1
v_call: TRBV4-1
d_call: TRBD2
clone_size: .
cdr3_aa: CASSPTLRERGRAYNEQFF
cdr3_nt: TGCGCCAGCAGCCCAACCCTCCGGGAGCGGGGGAGGGCCTACAATGAGCAGTTCTTC

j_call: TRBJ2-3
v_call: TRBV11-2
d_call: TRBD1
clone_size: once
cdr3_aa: CASSYLQGVADTQYF
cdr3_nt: TGTGCCAGCAGCTACTTACAGGGGGTCGCAGATACGCAGTATTTT

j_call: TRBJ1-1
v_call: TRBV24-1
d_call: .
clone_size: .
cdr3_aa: CATSDLAGAPTIGRGTEAFF
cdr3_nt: TGTGCCACCAGTGATTTAGCGGGGGCCCCTACCATAGGGAGAGGGACTGAAGCTTTCTTT

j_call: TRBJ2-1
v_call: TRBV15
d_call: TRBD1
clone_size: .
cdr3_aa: CATSRQGEKQFF
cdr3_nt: TGTGCCACCAGTCGACAGGGGGAAAAGCAGTTCTTC

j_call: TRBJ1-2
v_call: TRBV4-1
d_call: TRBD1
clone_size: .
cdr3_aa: CASSSWTGGDGYTF
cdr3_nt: TGCGCCAGCAGCTCCTGGACAGGGGGCGATGGCTACACCTTC

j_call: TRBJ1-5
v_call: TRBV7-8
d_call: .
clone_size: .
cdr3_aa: CASSLVGGQGGQPQHF
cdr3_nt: TGTGCCAGCAGCTTAGTCGGAGGGCAGGGAGGTCAGCCCCAGCATTTT

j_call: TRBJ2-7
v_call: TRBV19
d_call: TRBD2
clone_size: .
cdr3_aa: CASSIGLADFYEQYF
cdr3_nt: TGTGCCAGTAGTATAGGGCTAGCGGATTTCTACGAGCAGTACTTC

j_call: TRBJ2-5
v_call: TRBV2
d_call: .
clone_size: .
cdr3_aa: CASREDSYQETQYF
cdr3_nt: TGTGCCAGCAGGGAAGACAGTTATCAAGAGACCCAGTACTTC

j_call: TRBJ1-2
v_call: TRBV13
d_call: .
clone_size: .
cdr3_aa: CASSRWLYGYTF
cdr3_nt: TGTGCCAGCAGCCGATGGCTCTATGGCTACACCTTC

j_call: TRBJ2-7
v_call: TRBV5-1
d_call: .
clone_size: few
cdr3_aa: CASSLTSYEQYF
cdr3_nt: TGCGCCAGCAGCCTAACCTCCTACGAGCAGTACTTC

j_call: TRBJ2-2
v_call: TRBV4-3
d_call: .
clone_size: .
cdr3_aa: CASSQWDEGGARAGELFF
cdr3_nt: TGCGCCAGCAGCCAATGGGATGAGGGGGGGGCGAGGGCCGGGGAGCTGTTTTTT

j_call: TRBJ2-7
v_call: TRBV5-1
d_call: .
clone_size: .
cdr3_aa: CASRGASSSYEQYF
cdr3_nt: TGCGCCAGCAGAGGGGCCTCGAGCTCCTACGAGCAGTACTTC

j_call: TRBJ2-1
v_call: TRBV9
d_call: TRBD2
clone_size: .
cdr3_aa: CASSELAGVSNEQFF
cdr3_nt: TGTGCCAGCAGCGAACTAGCGGGAGTGAGTAATGAGCAGTTCTTC

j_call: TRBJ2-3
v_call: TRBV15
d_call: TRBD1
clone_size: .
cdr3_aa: CATSRDRLDRAHDF
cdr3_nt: TGTGCCACCAGCAGAGATCGGTTGGACAGGGCCCACGATTTT

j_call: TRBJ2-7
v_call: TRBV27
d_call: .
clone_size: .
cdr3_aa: CASSGYGLPYEQYF
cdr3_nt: TGTGCCAGCAGTGGGTACGGACTGCCCTACGAGCAGTACTTC

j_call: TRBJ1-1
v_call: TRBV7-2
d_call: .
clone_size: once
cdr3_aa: CASSLGTAPFKEAFF
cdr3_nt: TGTGCCAGCAGCTTAGGGACAGCCCCTTTCAAAGAAGCTTTCTTT

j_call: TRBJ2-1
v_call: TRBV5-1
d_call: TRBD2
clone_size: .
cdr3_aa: CASSWDLVIAGQNSYNEQFF
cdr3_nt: TGCGCCAGCAGCTGGGACCTTGTGATAGCGGGACAAAACTCCTACAATGAGCAGTTCTTC

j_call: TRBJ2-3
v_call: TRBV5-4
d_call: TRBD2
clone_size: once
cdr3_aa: CASSAGFSGGASTDTQYF
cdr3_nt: TGTGCCAGCAGCGCTGGTTTTAGCGGGGGGGCTAGCACAGATACGCAGTATTTT

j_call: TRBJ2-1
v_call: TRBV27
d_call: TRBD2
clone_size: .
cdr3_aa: CASSYRRGGGLDEQFF
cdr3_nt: TGTGCCAGCAGTTATAGGCGGGGGGGCGGTTTGGATGAGCAGTTCTTC

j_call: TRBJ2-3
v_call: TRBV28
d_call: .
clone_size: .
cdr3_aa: CASNPLGERGTDTQYF
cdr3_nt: TGTGCCAGCAACCCCCTCGGGGAGAGAGGGACAGATACGCAGTATTTT

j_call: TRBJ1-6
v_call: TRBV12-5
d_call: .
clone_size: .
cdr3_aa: CASGSPGSPYSPLHF
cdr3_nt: TGTGCTAGTGGTTCTCCGGGATCGCCCTATTCACCCCTCCACTTT

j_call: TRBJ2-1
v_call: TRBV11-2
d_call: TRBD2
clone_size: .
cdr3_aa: CASSLSGREYNEQFF
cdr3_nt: TGTGCCAGCAGCCTTAGCGGGAGAGAGTACAATGAGCAGTTCTTC